Shown below are 8 T cell receptor beta chains from a single sample sequenced in a study of blood T cell repertoires in COVID-19 (TCRdb year 2020). Libraries came from the immunoSEQ multiplex PCR assay. The immuneACCESS repertoire file appears here via TCRdb, limited to in-frame rearrangements. These files lack a portion of the clones; in checked studies, under half of the deficit traces to unresolved V genes, and the cause of the others is not known. The sample data list 150,000 to 200,000 clones, and about 92% of these were observed just once. The ten largest clones add up to just under 2% of the sample. Material: peripheral blood. The receptors here all came from a woman aged 55-70 years with COVID-19, enrolled during active disease.

The chain carries TRBV29-1 and TRBJ2-7; D possibly corresponds to TRBD2 (5 bases). CDR3 length: 13 residues. Germline V gives CDR1 SQVTM, CDR2 ANQGSEA. The germline V and J ends were trimmed by 6 bases and 9 bases, with 21 bases remaining between them. CDR3: CSVLAADRLGQYF. The CDR3 DNA reads as TGCAGCGTGCTGGCAGCGGATCGTCTGGGGCAGTACTTC.

The chain links TRBV14 to TRBJ2-1; D gene unclear. Trimming took 2 bases from V and 8 from J, leaving 22 bases between them. The CDR3 runs 17 residues. Looked up from germline, CDR1 is SGHDN and CDR2 is FVKESK. CDR3 nucleotide sequence: TGTGCCAGCAGCCAAAGTAATCTGGGTCGTGACTCGGATGAGCAGTTCTTC. Amino acids: CASSQSNLGRDSDEQFF.

This CDR3 is CASSQDGQDYGYTF. The DNA of the CDR3 is TGTGCCAGCAGCCAAGATGGGCAGGACTATGGCTACACCTTC. The gene calls are TRBV4-2 and TRBJ1-2; D is ambiguous. V lost 0 bases, J lost 3 bases, and 8 bases lay in between. The length of the CDR3 is 14 residues. Germline lookup yields CDR1 LGHNA and CDR2 YNFKEQ.

The chain uses TRBV11-2 and TRBJ1-1; 7 nucleotides align to TRBD1. CDR3 size: 14 residues. Germline-derived CDR1 and CDR2 are SGHAT and FQNNGV. The trim removed 5 bases at V and 4 bases at J, leaving 7 bases unmatched. CDR3 sequence: CASSIDRVGTEAFF. DNA for the CDR3: TGTGCCAGCAGCATTGACAGGGTTGGCACTGAAGCTTTCTTT.

V is TRBV12-3 or TRBV12-4 and J is TRBJ2-1, with TRBD2 identical over 7 bases. The CDR3 has 13 amino acids. Trimming cost V 6 bases and J 1 base; bases outside gene matches: 0. CDR3 sequence: CASRGGSYNEQFF. CDR3 nucleotide sequence: TGTGCCAGCAGGGGGGGGTCCTACAATGAGCAGTTCTTC.

This chain joins TRBV2 and TRBJ2-5, with 9 bases fitting TRBD2. Germline V gene data show CDR1 as SNHLY and CDR2 as FYNNEI. With 0 bases clipped from V and 2 bases from J, the junction kept 4 bases outside the gene matches. The CDR3 extends over 16 amino acids. This CDR3 reads CASSEAQAGGQETQYF. Here the CDR3 DNA reads TGTGCCAGCAGTGAAGCCCAGGCGGGGGGGCAAGAGACCCAGTACTTC.

The chain links TRBV9 to TRBJ1-1; D is perhaps TRBD1 (6 bases). With 0 bases removed from V and 5 bases from J, the gap between germline ends came to 14 bases. CDR1 is SGDLS and CDR2 is YYNGEE in the germline V gene. The CDR3 sequence is 15 residues long. The CDR3 is CASSVDPLQGTEAFF. CDR3 nucleotides: TGTGCCAGCAGCGTAGATCCCCTTCAGGGGACTGAAGCTTTCTTT.

The genes are TRBV6-5 and TRBJ1-1, with D perhaps matching TRBD1 (6 bases). Germline loops: CDR1 MNHEY, CDR2 SVGAGI. This CDR3 has 13 residues. The V and J ends lost 10 bases and 2 bases respectively, with 14 bases between them. The DNA for the CDR3 is TGTGCCACCAGGGGACACCAAAACACTGAAGCTTTCTTT. Translating gives CATRGHQNTEAFF.